The rows below give T cell receptor beta chains drawn from one sample of a study of blood T cell repertoires in COVID-19. The protocol was immunoSEQ multiplex PCR, while the TCRdb copy is restricted to in-frame clones and leaves out a portion. The sample has under 200,000 clones, approximately 90% seen once; the top ten hold roughly 6%. Specimen: peripheral blood. The receptor source for this set is a man aged 35-49 years with active or convalescent COVID-19. Both conserved end residues are part of each CDR3. D genes are given only for firm matches. A row's size may be missing; if present it is once, few, many or a size class.

size	V	D	J	length	DNA	CDR3
-	TRBV19	-	TRBJ2-7	15	TGTGCCAGTAGTAAGGTGGGGTCCGGGGGCTACGAGCAGTACTTC	CASSKVGSGGYEQYF
-	TRBV7-2	TRBD2	TRBJ2-5	17	TGTGCCAGCAGCCATGGACTAGCGGGGGGTAATAGGGAGACCCAGTACTTC	CASSHGLAGGNRETQYF
once	TRBV27	TRBD2	TRBJ2-7	14	TGTGCCAGCAGCTCCGGGACTAGCCGATACGAGCAGTACTTC	CASSSGTSRYEQYF
once	TRBV4-1	TRBD1	TRBJ1-2	15	TGCGCCAGCAGCCAAGAAAGGGGGACAGGGGTCGGCTACACCTTC	CASSQERGTGVGYTF
-	TRBV10-2	-	TRBJ2-3	12	TGCGCCAGCCGGCGGGGCACAGATACGCAGTATTTT	CASRRGTDTQYF
-	TRBV19	-	TRBJ2-7	15	TGTGCCAGTAGTATAAGGACAGCTCCTTTCTACGAGCAGTACTTC	CASSIRTAPFYEQYF
-	TRBV6-5	TRBD2	TRBJ2-3	15	TGTGCCAGCAGTCCCCAGCGGGGGTACACAGATACGCAGTATTTT	CASSPQRGYTDTQYF
-	TRBV7-9	-	TRBJ2-5	14	TGTGCCAGCAGCTCAAACAGTATTGGAGAGACCCAGTACTTC	CASSSNSIGETQYF
-	TRBV15	TRBD2	TRBJ2-3	20	TGTGCCACCAGCAGAGGGAATAGCGGGGGGCCTCAACGGGGCACAGATACGCAGTATTTT	CATSRGNSGGPQRGTDTQYF
-	TRBV11-2	-	TRBJ2-5	12	TGTGCCAGCAGCTTAGAGGGGGGGACCCAGTACTTC	CASSLEGGTQYF
-	TRBV6-5	TRBD1	TRBJ2-7	14	TGTGCCAGCAGTTACAGGGGGCAGTCCTACGAGCAGTACTTC	CASSYRGQSYEQYF
-	TRBV19	-	TRBJ2-3	13	TGTGCCAGTGGGGGCGTTAGCACAGATACGCAGTATTTT	CASGGVSTDTQYF
-	TRBV11-2	TRBD1	TRBJ2-7	12	TGTGCCAGCAGCTTGAGGGGGCCCGAGCAGTACTTC	CASSLRGPEQYF
-	TRBV28	-	TRBJ1-1	13	TGTGCCAGCAGTTTACTACAGAGAACTGAAGCTTTCTTT	CASSLLQRTEAFF
-	TRBV7-3	-	TRBJ2-1	15	TGTGCCAGCAGCAAAATCAGGAGGGATAGGGGTCCCCCGTTCTTC	CASSKIRRDRGPPFF
-	TRBV19	TRBD1	TRBJ1-5	15	TGTGCCAGTAGTATACCGACAGGGGGAAATCAGCCCCAGCATTTT	CASSIPTGGNQPQHF
-	TRBV9	TRBD2	TRBJ2-3	17	TGTGCCAGCAGTCTCCCGCGGAGCGGGGGAAGCACAGATACGCAGTATTTT	CASSLPRSGGSTDTQYF
-	TRBV18	-	TRBJ1-3	14	TGTGCCAGCTCACCGCAGGGTTCTGGAAACACCATATATTTT	CASSPQGSGNTIYF
-	TRBV4-1	-	TRBJ1-2	13	TGCGCCAGCAGCTACCCCGAACTTGATGGCTACACCTTC	CASSYPELDGYTF
-	TRBV2	TRBD1	TRBJ1-5	12	TGTGCCAGCAGCGTCAGGGGGCCGGAGCAGCATTTT	CASSVRGPEQHF
few	TRBV25-1	-	TRBJ2-1	15	TGTGCCAGCAGTGAACAACAGGGAAGGTTCAATGAGCAGTTCTTC	CASSEQQGRFNEQFF
-	TRBV2	-	TRBJ2-1	14	TGTGCCAGCAGCCGGGGTGCAGTCTACAATGAGCAGTTCTTC	CASSRGAVYNEQFF
-	TRBV19	-	TRBJ1-2	15	TGTGCCAGTAGTCTCGATCCATGGCAGAACTATGGCTACACCTTC	CASSLDPWQNYGYTF
-	TRBV5-4	-	TRBJ2-7	15	TGTGCCAGCAGCCCGGGACTGGGAACTACCTACGAGCAGTACTTC	CASSPGLGTTYEQYF
-	TRBV19	-	TRBJ1-1	15	TGTGCCAGTCACCGGGATGCTATAGGGAACACTGAAGCTTTCTTT	CASHRDAIGNTEAFF
-	TRBV29-1	TRBD1	TRBJ2-2	16	TGCAGCGTTGCCAATATTGTACAGGGGACCACCGGGGAGCTGTTTTTT	CSVANIVQGTTGELFF
-	TRBV11-3	-	TRBJ2-7	13	TGTGCCAGCAGCTTAGGGGCAGACCTCGAGCAGTACTTC	CASSLGADLEQYF
-	TRBV19	-	TRBJ1-4	16	TGTGCCAGTAGTATATTGGGGACGGGGGATAATGAAAAACTGTTTTTT	CASSILGTGDNEKLFF
few	TRBV5-1	TRBD1	TRBJ1-5	15	TGCGCCAGCAGCTCGACAGGGGCGCTCAATCAGCCCCAGCATTTT	CASSSTGALNQPQHF
-	TRBV18	-	TRBJ2-5	13	TGTGCCAGCTCACCAACAGCTCAAGAGACCCAGTACTTC	CASSPTAQETQYF
-	TRBV21-1	-	TRBJ2-4	19	TGTGCCAGCACCGAATCGGGACAGGGGACCAAACTAGCCAAAAACATTCAGTACTTC	CASTESGQGTKLAKNIQYF
-	TRBV18	-	TRBJ2-3	13	TGTGCCAGCTCACCGGGCCTTGGAGATACGCAGTATTTT	CASSPGLGDTQYF
-	TRBV6-5	-	TRBJ2-4	13	TGTGCCAGCAGTTACAAACCAGGGGAAGCGCAGTACTTC	CASSYKPGEAQYF
-	TRBV7-8	-	TRBJ2-3	14	TGTGCCAGCAGCTTAATCGGGAGCACAGATACGCAGTATTTT	CASSLIGSTDTQYF